Described below is a single T cell receptor beta chain sequence and its context. Its target is unknown. Assay: immunoSEQ multiplex PCR; the TCRdb copy retains only in-frame clones and omits some. The data contain about 150,000 clones, about 94% of them singletons. This CDR3 comprises 16 residues. Germline assignment: CDR1 LGHNA and CDR2 YNFKEQ. Trimming removed 0 bases at V and 8 bases at J, with 16 bases between. This sample was taken from a study of T cell responses to AZD1222 COVID-19 vaccine. The study's findings and limits: Receipt of two AZD1222 doses was followed by a rise in Spike-specific TCR breadth and depth. The donor group comprised mostly white British people and more females; the analysis possibly underestimated clonal diversity.

The rearrangement uses TRBV4-2 and TRBJ1-4, with a possible D match to TRBD1 (6 bases). This sequence originates from an adult in good health. The sequencing used peripheral blood, collected on day 0 of AZD1222 vaccination. CDR3 DNA sequence: TGTGCCAGCAGCCAAGAGGTACAGGGCGTTAGGGAAAAACTGTTTTTT. This encodes CASSQEVQGVREKLFF.